Shown below are 16 T cell receptor beta chains from a single sample sequenced in a study of control samples from healthy donors and cancer patients. Using immunoSEQ multiplex PCR, the repertoire was profiled, and TCRdb retains in-frame clones only, with some absent. The sample lists about 230,000 clones; almost 85% were seen once. Input material: PBMCs. These receptors originate from a woman aged 60-70 years with lung cancer.

This chain connects TRBV27 to TRBJ1-6; 9 bases match TRBD1. Trimming at V came to 0 bases and at J to 4 bases, leaving 10 bases not matched to a gene. Germline CDR1 MNHEY, CDR2 SMNVEV (reference sequence). CDR3 size: 19 residues. CDR3 DNA sequence: TGTGCCAGCAGTTTATCTTCCGGGACAGGGAGGAGGTATAATTCACCCCTCCACTTT. This encodes CASSLSSGTGRRYNSPLHF.

The chain has TRBV6-5 and TRBJ1-2; D not resolved. CDR1 is MNHEY and CDR2 is SVGAGI in the germline V gene. This CDR3 has 15 amino acids. V was shortened by 0 bases and J by 2 bases, with 10 bases between the two germline ends. The CDR3 DNA follows: TGTGCCAGCAGTTACTCGAGTGCAGGCAACTATGGCTACACCTTC. This translates into CASSYSSAGNYGYTF.

The genes are TRBV6-5 and TRBJ2-7; 7 bases are a match to TRBD2. V was clipped by 2 bases and J by 4 bases; unmatched bases: 11. This CDR3 is built from 16 residues. CDR1 and CDR2 (germline): MNHEY, SVGAGI. This chain's CDR3 is CASSYTLWGGRYEQYF. The CDR3 DNA reads TGTGCCAGCAGTTACACCTTATGGGGGGGAAGGTACGAGCAGTACTTC.

This clone came up once. This rearrangement joins TRBV5-1 to TRBJ2-5; TRBD2 matches 9 bases. The germline CDR1 and CDR2 sequences are SGHRS and YFSETQ. V dropped 4 bases and J dropped 5; count of bases not matched to a gene: 9. The CDR3 runs 15 residues. The CDR3 spells CASSPGTSRGETQYF. The CDR3 region has the DNA TGCGCCAGCAGCCCCGGGACTAGCCGGGGGGAGACCCAGTACTTC.

The CDR3 nucleotides read TGCGCCAGCAGCCTTAGCAGCGGGAGGTACGAGCAGTACTTC. Protein product: CASSLSSGRYEQYF. The rearrangement uses TRBV4-1 and TRBJ2-7; 9 bases are a match to TRBD2. CDR1 is MGHRA and CDR2 is YSYEKL in the germline V gene. The CDR3 contains 14 residues. Trimming at V came to 4 bases and at J to 4 bases, leaving 5 bases not matched to a gene.

The rearrangement joins TRBV3-1 (or the pseudogene TRBV3-2) to TRBJ2-2; 10 bases align to TRBD2. Germline V gives CDR1 LGHDT, CDR2 YNNKEL (reference sequence). J lost 5 bases, V lost 2 bases, and 5 bases had no gene match. CDR3 length: 16 residues. This CDR3 is CASSQRLAGDTGELFF. The CDR3 DNA follows: TGTGCCAGCAGCCAACGGCTAGCGGGGGATACCGGGGAGCTGTTTTTT.

V gene TRBV15 combines with J gene TRBJ2-3, with D possibly TRBD1 on 5 matching bases. In germline, CDR1 is LNHNV, CDR2 YYDKDF (reference sequence). The CDR3 runs 17 residues. V was pared by 3 bases and J by 3 bases, with 19 bases between. CDR3 residues: CATSRKVWERGTDTQYF. CDR3 bases: TGTGCCACCAGCAGGAAGGTGTGGGAAAGGGGTACAGATACGCAGTATTTT.

The DNA for the CDR3 is TGCGCCAGCAGCTGGGACAGGCTATCTGGGGCCAACGTCCTGACTTTC. Protein: CASSWDRLSGANVLTF. The J gene is TRBJ2-6, the V gene TRBV5-1, with 8 bases matching TRBD1. The CDR3 runs 16 residues. Germline CDR1 and CDR2: SGHRS and YFSETQ. J gave up 1 base and V 3 bases, and 3 bases lay outside the gene matches.

The gene calls are TRBV2 and TRBJ1-4; no definite D call. The CDR3 runs 13 residues. With 4 bases removed from V and 4 bases from J, the gap between germline ends came to 7 bases. Germline-derived CDR1 and CDR2 are SNHLY and FYNNEI. The CDR3 spells CASSGESNEKLFF. Here the CDR3 DNA reads TGTGCCAGCAGTGGGGAGAGTAATGAAAAACTGTTTTTT. The entire variable domain, with the rest obtained from reference TRBV2 and TRBJ1-4, is as follows: EPEVTQTPSHQVTQMGQEVILRCVPISNHLYFYWYRQILGQKVEFLVSFYNNEISEKSEIFDDQFSVERPDGSNFTLKIRSTKLEDSAMYFCASSGESNEKLFFGSGTQLSVL.

The chain combines TRBV5-6 with TRBJ2-7, with a weak D call TRBD2 (7 bases). The CDR3 has 16 amino acids. CDR1 SGHDT and CDR2 YYEEEE come from the germline V gene. The ends were cut back, 0 bases at V and 2 bases at J, with 15 bases in the middle. The DNA for the CDR3 is TGTGCCAGCAGCTTGGAGGGCTCGGGGGGCCCCTACGAGCAGTACTTC. This sequence encodes CASSLEGSGGPYEQYF.

This rearrangement joins TRBV6-5 to TRBJ1-6; D unresolved. Germline CDR1 MNHEY, CDR2 SVGAGI. Deletions cut 2 bases from V and 5 bases from J, with 7 bases between. The CDR3 has 14 amino acids. The CDR3 nucleotides read TGTGCCAGCAGTTACGCGGGCGATAATTCACCCCTCCACTTT. As protein: CASSYAGDNSPLHF.

The gene calls are TRBV3-1 (or the pseudogene TRBV3-2) and TRBJ2-7; 8 positions match TRBD1. The germline CDR1 and CDR2 sequences are LGHDT and YNNKEL (reference sequence). The CDR3 is 15 amino acids. V gave up 7 bases and J gave up 0 bases; unmatched junction bases: 8. The CDR3 coding sequence is TGTGCCAGCACTAACCGGGACAGGAGCTCCTACGAGCAGTACTTC. Translating it yields CASTNRDRSSYEQYF.

The chain recombines TRBV27 with TRBJ1-6; 9 bases are a match to TRBD1. V was clipped by 6 bases and J by 7 bases; unmatched bases: 4. The CDR3 length is 14 residues. Germline V gene sequence: CDR1 MNHEY, CDR2 SMNVEV (reference sequence). CDR3 bases: TGTGCCAGCAGGACGGGACAGGGAAATTCACCCCTCCACTTT. This sequence encodes CASRTGQGNSPLHF.

The J gene is TRBJ1-1, the V gene TRBV7-9, with 9 bases aligning to TRBD1. The CDR3 consists of 15 residues. With V trimmed by 6 bases and J by 9 bases, 14 bases remained unmatched. Germline V lookup: CDR1 SEHNR, CDR2 FQNEAQ (reference sequence). CDR3 DNA: TGTGCCAGCAGTCCGCTGGGACAGGGATCGGTTAAAGCTTTCTTT. Translation: CASSPLGQGSVKAFF.

This rearrangement joins TRBV30 to TRBJ2-2, with D maybe TRBD1 (6 bases). CDR3 size: 15 residues. Trimming stripped 2 bases from V and 1 base from J, with 11 bases between. Germline CDR1 and CDR2: GTSNPN and SVGIG (reference sequence). The CDR3 reads CAWSSGALNTGELFF. For the CDR3, the DNA is TGTGCCTGGAGTTCAGGGGCCTTGAACACCGGGGAGCTGTTTTTT.

The chain carries TRBV2 and TRBJ1-1, with D hard to call. Germline V CDR1 and CDR2: SNHLY, FYNNEI. The V gene lost 6 bases and the J gene lost 0 bases, with 8 bases spanning the gap. The CDR3 extends over 13 amino acids. The CDR3 is CASSPQLNTEAFF. The CDR3 DNA is TGTGCCAGCAGCCCCCAACTGAACACTGAAGCTTTCTTT.